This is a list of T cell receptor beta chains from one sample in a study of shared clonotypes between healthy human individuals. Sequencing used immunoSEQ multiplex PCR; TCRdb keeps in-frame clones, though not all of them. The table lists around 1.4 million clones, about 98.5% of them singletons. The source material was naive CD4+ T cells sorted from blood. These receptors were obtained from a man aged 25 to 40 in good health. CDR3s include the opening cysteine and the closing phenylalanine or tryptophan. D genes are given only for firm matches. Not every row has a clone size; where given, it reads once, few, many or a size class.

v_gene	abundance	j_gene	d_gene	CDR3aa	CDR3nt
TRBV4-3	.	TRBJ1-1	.	CASSQDLGYTEAFF	TGCGCCAGCAGCCAAGATCTTGGGTACACTGAAGCTTTCTTT
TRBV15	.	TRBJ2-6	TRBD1	CATSPSPGQGAGANVLTF	TGTGCCACCAGCCCCTCTCCGGGACAGGGAGCCGGGGCCAACGTCCTGACTTTC
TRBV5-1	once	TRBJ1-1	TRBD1	CASSKTPDRAWTEAFF	TGCGCCAGCTCTAAAACTCCGGACAGGGCTTGGACTGAAGCTTTCTTT
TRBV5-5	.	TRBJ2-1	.	CASSLLRVGGNEQFF	TGTGCCAGCAGCTTGCTACGAGTGGGTGGCAATGAGCAGTTCTTC
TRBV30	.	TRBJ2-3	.	CAWSVTSTDTQYF	TGTGCCTGGAGTGTAACTAGCACAGATACGCAGTATTTT
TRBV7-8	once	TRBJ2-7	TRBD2	CASSAKRDSYEQYF	TGTGCCAGCAGCGCCAAGCGGGACTCCTACGAGCAGTACTTC
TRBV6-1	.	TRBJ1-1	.	CASRATVNTEAFF	TGTGCCAGCAGAGCGACAGTGAACACTGAAGCTTTCTTT
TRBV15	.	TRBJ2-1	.	CATSRDPDTPYVSNEQFF	TGTGCCACCAGCAGAGATCCGGACACCCCATATGTAAGCAATGAGCAGTTCTTC
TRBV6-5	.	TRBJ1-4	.	CASRGPEKLFF	TGTGCCAGCAGGGGGCCTGAAAAACTGTTTTTT
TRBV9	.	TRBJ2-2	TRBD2	CASSVVSGYNTGELFF	TGTGCCAGCAGCGTAGTTAGCGGGTACAACACCGGGGAGCTGTTTTTT
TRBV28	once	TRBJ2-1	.	CASSFPGLRNEQFF	TGTGCCAGCAGTTTCCCAGGGCTTAGAAATGAGCAGTTCTTC
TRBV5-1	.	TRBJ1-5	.	CASSVTDGGFHSNQPQHF	TGCGCCAGCAGCGTAACGGATGGTGGATTCCATAGCAATCAGCCCCAGCATTTT
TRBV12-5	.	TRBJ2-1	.	CASAGLGERYNEQFF	TGTGCTAGTGCCGGTCTAGGCGAAAGGTACAATGAGCAGTTCTTC
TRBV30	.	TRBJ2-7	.	CAWSPLYEQYF	TGTGCCTGGAGCCCCCTCTACGAGCAGTACTTC
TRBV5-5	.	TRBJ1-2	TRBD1	CASSLVGQGARGYTF	TGTGCCAGCAGCTTGGTCGGGCAGGGGGCTCGTGGCTACACCTTC
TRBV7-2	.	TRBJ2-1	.	CASSLGAVYNEQFF	TGTGCCAGCAGCTTAGGGGCGGTATACAATGAGCAGTTCTTC
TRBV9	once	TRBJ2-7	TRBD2	CASSSLAGGYEQYF	TGTGCCAGCAGCTCATTAGCGGGAGGTTACGAGCAGTACTTC
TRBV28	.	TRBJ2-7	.	CASTIGLFYEQYF	TGTGCCAGCACGATTGGGTTGTTCTACGAGCAGTACTTC
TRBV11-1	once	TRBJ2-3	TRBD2	CASSSASGRLADTQYF	TGTGCCAGCAGCTCAGCTAGCGGGAGGTTGGCAGATACGCAGTATTTT
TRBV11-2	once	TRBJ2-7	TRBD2	CASSPTPGTSETYEQYF	TGTGCCAGCAGCCCCACTCCTGGGACTAGCGAGACCTACGAGCAGTACTTC
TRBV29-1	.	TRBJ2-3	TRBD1	CSVGGQGEGDTQYF	TGCAGCGTTGGGGGGCAGGGGGAAGGAGATACGCAGTATTTT
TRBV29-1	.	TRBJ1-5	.	CSGAGGRQPQHF	TGCAGCGGTGCGGGGGGTAGGCAGCCCCAGCATTTT
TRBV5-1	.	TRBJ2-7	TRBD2	CASSHNLAGAGEQYF	TGCGCCAGCAGCCACAACCTAGCGGGAGCGGGCGAGCAGTACTTC
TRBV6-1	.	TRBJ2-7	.	CASSSGTASYEQYF	TGTGCCAGCAGTTCCGGGACCGCGTCCTACGAGCAGTACTTC
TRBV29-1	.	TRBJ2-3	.	CSVVSRTSTDTQYF	TGCAGCGTTGTGTCCAGGACTAGCACAGATACGCAGTATTTT
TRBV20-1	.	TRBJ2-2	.	CSARLARELFF	TGCAGTGCTAGACTAGCGAGGGAGCTGTTTTTT
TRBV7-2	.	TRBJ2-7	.	CASSWPGLPYEQYF	TGTGCCAGCAGCTGGCCGGGACTTCCCTACGAGCAGTACTTC
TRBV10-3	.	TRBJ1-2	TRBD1	CAIRPSTGTGNGYTF	TGTGCCATCAGGCCTTCGACCGGGACAGGGAATGGCTACACCTTC
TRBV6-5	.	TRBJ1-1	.	CASSYVSGIGAFF	TGTGCCAGCAGTTACGTTTCGGGGATCGGAGCTTTCTTT
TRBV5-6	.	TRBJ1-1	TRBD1	CASSLLPTGGGGTEAFF	TGTGCCAGCAGCTTGCTTCCTACAGGGGGCGGCGGCACTGAAGCTTTCTTT
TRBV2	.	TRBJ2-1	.	CASLHNEQFF	TGTGCCAGCCTTCACAATGAGCAGTTCTTC
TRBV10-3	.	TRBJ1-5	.	CAISSQENQPQHF	TGTGCCATCAGTAGCCAAGAAAATCAGCCCCAGCATTTT
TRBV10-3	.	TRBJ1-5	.	CAIRGSSNQPQHF	TGTGCCATCAGGGGCAGCAGCAATCAGCCCCAGCATTTT
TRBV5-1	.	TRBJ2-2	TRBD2	CASSDTSGFTGELFF	TGCGCCAGCAGCGACACTAGCGGCTTCACCGGGGAGCTGTTTTTT